These T cell receptor beta chains were read from a single sample in a study of T cell responses to AZD1222 COVID-19 vaccine. This table comes from immunoSEQ multiplex PCR, and its TCRdb copy is limited to in-frame clones, with some not included. Of 150,000 to 160,000 clones listed, about nine tenths are singletons. Sequences were derived from peripheral blood, sampled on day 0 of AZD1222 vaccination. The receptors here all came from an adult in good health. Both conserved end residues are part of each CDR3. A D gene is named only where the DNA matches it firmly. Some rows have no size entry. The others give once, few or many, or a class for an expanded clone.

clone_size: .
j_call: TRBJ2-2
v_call: TRBV5-1
d_call: TRBD1
cdr3_nt: TGCGCCAGCACCACCGGGACAGGGAACACCGGGGAGCTGTTTTTT
cdr3_aa: CASTTGTGNTGELFF

clone_size: .
j_call: TRBJ1-4
v_call: TRBV6-5
d_call: .
cdr3_nt: TGTGCCAGCAGTTATATCGCAGGAGTTAATGAAAAACTGTTTTTT
cdr3_aa: CASSYIAGVNEKLFF

clone_size: .
j_call: TRBJ2-1
v_call: TRBV7-2
d_call: .
cdr3_nt: TGTGCCAGCAGCTATTCTTTGGGTGAGCAGTTCTTC
cdr3_aa: CASSYSLGEQFF

clone_size: .
j_call: TRBJ1-1
v_call: TRBV7-2
d_call: TRBD1
cdr3_nt: TGTGCCAGCAGGAAAGGGACAGCAGTCACTGAAGCTTTCTTT
cdr3_aa: CASRKGTAVTEAFF

clone_size: .
j_call: TRBJ2-7
v_call: TRBV29-1
d_call: TRBD2
cdr3_nt: TGCAGCGTTGTACTAGCGGAGAGCTACGAGCAGTACTTC
cdr3_aa: CSVVLAESYEQYF

clone_size: .
j_call: TRBJ2-2
v_call: TRBV5-1
d_call: .
cdr3_nt: TGCGCCAGCATCGACCAGGGGCTCACCGGGGAGCTGTTTTTT
cdr3_aa: CASIDQGLTGELFF

clone_size: .
j_call: TRBJ1-1
v_call: TRBV29-1
d_call: TRBD1
cdr3_nt: TGCAGCGTTGGAGGGGGCCTTTCTGAAGCTTTCTTT
cdr3_aa: CSVGGGLSEAFF

clone_size: .
j_call: TRBJ2-3
v_call: TRBV5-1
d_call: TRBD1
cdr3_nt: TGCGCCAGCAGCAACCCGGGACAGGGTGGCACAGATACGCAGTATTTT
cdr3_aa: CASSNPGQGGTDTQYF

clone_size: .
j_call: TRBJ1-1
v_call: TRBV7-9
d_call: TRBD1
cdr3_nt: TGTGCCAGCAGCCCAATACCGGACAGGGTGGAGGGCACTGAAGCTTTCTTT
cdr3_aa: CASSPIPDRVEGTEAFF

clone_size: .
j_call: TRBJ2-1
v_call: TRBV7-6
d_call: .
cdr3_nt: TGTGCCAGCAGCTTATCCCCAGGGAGCTCCTACAATGAGCAGTTCTTC
cdr3_aa: CASSLSPGSSYNEQFF

clone_size: .
j_call: TRBJ1-3
v_call: TRBV18
d_call: TRBD1
cdr3_nt: TGTGCCAGCTCACAAGGGACAGCTCGTGACACCATATATTTT
cdr3_aa: CASSQGTARDTIYF

clone_size: .
j_call: TRBJ2-7
v_call: TRBV11-2
d_call: .
cdr3_nt: TGTGCCAGCAGCTCCTACAGGGACTGGTACGAGCAGTACTTC
cdr3_aa: CASSSYRDWYEQYF

clone_size: .
j_call: TRBJ2-7
v_call: TRBV25-1
d_call: .
cdr3_nt: TGTGCCAGCAGTTCCCTCCTGGGGGACAACGAGCAGTACTTC
cdr3_aa: CASSSLLGDNEQYF

clone_size: .
j_call: TRBJ2-2
v_call: TRBV27
d_call: TRBD1
cdr3_nt: TGTGCCAGCAGGGGATGGGGGGACAGGGTCTCCGGGGAGCTGTTTTTT
cdr3_aa: CASRGWGDRVSGELFF

clone_size: .
j_call: TRBJ2-5
v_call: TRBV10-3
d_call: TRBD2
cdr3_nt: TGTGCCATCAGGGGGGGGGAGACCCAGTACTTC
cdr3_aa: CAIRGGETQYF

clone_size: .
j_call: TRBJ2-1
v_call: TRBV9
d_call: .
cdr3_nt: TGTGCCAGCAGCGTAGCTCCCGGGGAGAATGAGCAGTTCTTC
cdr3_aa: CASSVAPGENEQFF

clone_size: once
j_call: TRBJ2-7
v_call: TRBV5-1
d_call: TRBD1
cdr3_nt: TGCGCCAGCAGAGCTACACAGGGGTACGAGCAGTACTTC
cdr3_aa: CASRATQGYEQYF

clone_size: .
j_call: TRBJ2-7
v_call: TRBV10-3
d_call: TRBD1
cdr3_nt: TGTGCCATCAGTCCCGTTACTCCCCGGGAAGTCAGGGGGCTCTACGAGCAGTACTTC
cdr3_aa: CAISPVTPREVRGLYEQYF

clone_size: .
j_call: TRBJ2-7
v_call: TRBV3-1/TRBV3-2
d_call: TRBD1
cdr3_nt: TGTGCCAGCAGCCAAGTAGGGGGCTACTACGAGCAGTACTTC
cdr3_aa: CASSQVGGYYEQYF

clone_size: .
j_call: TRBJ1-1
v_call: TRBV3-1/TRBV3-2
d_call: .
cdr3_nt: TGTGCCAGCAGCCAAGAGTTTCCGAAAATAGAAGCTTTCTTT
cdr3_aa: CASSQEFPKIEAFF

clone_size: .
j_call: TRBJ2-6
v_call: TRBV15
d_call: TRBD1
cdr3_nt: TGTGCCACCACGACAGGGCCGGCTGGGGCCAACGTCCTGACTTTC
cdr3_aa: CATTTGPAGANVLTF

clone_size: .
j_call: TRBJ2-7
v_call: TRBV5-4
d_call: .
cdr3_nt: TGTGCCAGCAGCTTGGCCGGACAGTCCTACGAGCAGTACTTC
cdr3_aa: CASSLAGQSYEQYF

clone_size: .
j_call: TRBJ1-1
v_call: TRBV29-1
d_call: .
cdr3_nt: TGCAGCGTCGCCCCACGGACTGGCACTGAAGCTTTCTTT
cdr3_aa: CSVAPRTGTEAFF

clone_size: once
j_call: TRBJ2-1
v_call: TRBV11-2
d_call: .
cdr3_nt: TGTGCCAGCAGAGACACCGCCATGGAGCAGTTCTTC
cdr3_aa: CASRDTAMEQFF

clone_size: .
j_call: TRBJ2-7
v_call: TRBV28
d_call: .
cdr3_nt: TGTGCCAGCAGTTTAGAGCGGTACGAGCAGTACTTC
cdr3_aa: CASSLERYEQYF

clone_size: .
j_call: TRBJ1-5
v_call: TRBV2
d_call: .
cdr3_nt: TGTGCCAGCAGAGGGGACGGAGGAGGGCCCCAGCATTTT
cdr3_aa: CASRGDGGGPQHF

clone_size: .
j_call: TRBJ2-1
v_call: TRBV4-2
d_call: .
cdr3_nt: TGTGCCAGCAGCCAAGGAGTTGGGGGTTCAGCGAATGAGCAGTTCTTC
cdr3_aa: CASSQGVGGSANEQFF

clone_size: .
j_call: TRBJ1-2
v_call: TRBV6-6
d_call: .
cdr3_nt: TGTGCCAGCAGCAGGGACTCCGACTATGGCTACACCTTC
cdr3_aa: CASSRDSDYGYTF

clone_size: few
j_call: TRBJ1-5
v_call: TRBV5-1
d_call: TRBD1
cdr3_nt: TGCGCCAGCAAAGGGGGCGCGGATCAGCCCCAGCATTTT
cdr3_aa: CASKGGADQPQHF

clone_size: .
j_call: TRBJ1-5
v_call: TRBV6-4
d_call: .
cdr3_nt: TGTGCCAGGAGAGTGCATAGCAATCAGCCCCAGCATTTT
cdr3_aa: CARRVHSNQPQHF

clone_size: .
j_call: TRBJ2-6
v_call: TRBV10-2
d_call: TRBD2
cdr3_nt: TGCGCCAGCAGCGGAACTAGCGGGGGGGCCGAAATCTCTGGGGCCAACGTCCTGACTTTC
cdr3_aa: CASSGTSGGAEISGANVLTF

clone_size: .
j_call: TRBJ1-1
v_call: TRBV29-1
d_call: .
cdr3_nt: TGCAGCTCTTATGACGGGGGTACTGAAGCTTTCTTT
cdr3_aa: CSSYDGGTEAFF

clone_size: .
j_call: TRBJ2-2
v_call: TRBV5-1
d_call: .
cdr3_nt: TGCGCCAGCAGCTTGAGCGTTAGGGTCCAGGGCACCGGGGAGCTGTTTTTT
cdr3_aa: CASSLSVRVQGTGELFF

clone_size: .
j_call: TRBJ1-6
v_call: TRBV6-5
d_call: TRBD1
cdr3_nt: TGTGCCAGCAGTACGGACAGGGGAATTTCACCCCTCCACTTT
cdr3_aa: CASSTDRGISPLHF

clone_size: few
j_call: TRBJ2-1
v_call: TRBV5-5
d_call: TRBD2
cdr3_nt: TGTGCCAGCAGCTTGGAAGCGGGAGATTACAATGAGCAGTTCTTC
cdr3_aa: CASSLEAGDYNEQFF

clone_size: .
j_call: TRBJ2-2
v_call: TRBV29-1
d_call: TRBD1
cdr3_nt: TGCAGCGCACTGGTAACCGGGACAGCGAACACCGGGGAGCTGTTTTTT
cdr3_aa: CSALVTGTANTGELFF

clone_size: .
j_call: TRBJ2-5
v_call: TRBV21-1
d_call: .
cdr3_nt: TGTGCCAGCAGCAAATTCCGGGGGGGCCGGGAGACCCAGTACTTC
cdr3_aa: CASSKFRGGRETQYF

clone_size: .
j_call: TRBJ1-3
v_call: TRBV29-1
d_call: .
cdr3_nt: TGCAGCGTTGTAGGGGTCGGAAACACCATATATTTT
cdr3_aa: CSVVGVGNTIYF

clone_size: .
j_call: TRBJ1-2
v_call: TRBV5-4
d_call: TRBD1
cdr3_nt: TGTGCCAGCAGCGTGACAGGGGGGAATGGCTACACCTTC
cdr3_aa: CASSVTGGNGYTF

clone_size: .
j_call: TRBJ2-2
v_call: TRBV18
d_call: .
cdr3_nt: TGTGCCAGCTCACCGAAGGGGAACGGGGAGCTGTTTTTT
cdr3_aa: CASSPKGNGELFF